This T cell receptor (beta chain) was retrieved from a study of graft-versus-host responses after intestinal transplantation. The V and J ends lost 3 bases and 1 base respectively, with 9 bases between them. Germline CDR1 reads MNHEY; CDR2 reads SMNVEV (reference sequence). The CDR3 consists of 15 residues. TCRdb's table, derived via immunoSEQ multiplex PCR, lists solely in-frame clones and lacks some. Of tens of thousands of clones in the sample, roughly 92% are singletons; the top ten hold 21%. Comments on this clone: Its matching antigen is unknown.

Findings of the study overall: Early post-transplant HvG declines were associated with peak circulating GvH clone levels.

The source is a human donor who was the organ donor for an intestinal transplant. The chain uses TRBV27 and TRBJ2-2, with D maybe TRBD1 (5 bases). The source material was unstimulated CD8+ T cells sorted from spleen or lymph node cells, sampled before transplant. As DNA, the CDR3 is TGTGCCAGCAGTTTGTTTCAGGGGAACACCGGGGAGCTGTTTTTT. Its translation is CASSLFQGNTGELFF.